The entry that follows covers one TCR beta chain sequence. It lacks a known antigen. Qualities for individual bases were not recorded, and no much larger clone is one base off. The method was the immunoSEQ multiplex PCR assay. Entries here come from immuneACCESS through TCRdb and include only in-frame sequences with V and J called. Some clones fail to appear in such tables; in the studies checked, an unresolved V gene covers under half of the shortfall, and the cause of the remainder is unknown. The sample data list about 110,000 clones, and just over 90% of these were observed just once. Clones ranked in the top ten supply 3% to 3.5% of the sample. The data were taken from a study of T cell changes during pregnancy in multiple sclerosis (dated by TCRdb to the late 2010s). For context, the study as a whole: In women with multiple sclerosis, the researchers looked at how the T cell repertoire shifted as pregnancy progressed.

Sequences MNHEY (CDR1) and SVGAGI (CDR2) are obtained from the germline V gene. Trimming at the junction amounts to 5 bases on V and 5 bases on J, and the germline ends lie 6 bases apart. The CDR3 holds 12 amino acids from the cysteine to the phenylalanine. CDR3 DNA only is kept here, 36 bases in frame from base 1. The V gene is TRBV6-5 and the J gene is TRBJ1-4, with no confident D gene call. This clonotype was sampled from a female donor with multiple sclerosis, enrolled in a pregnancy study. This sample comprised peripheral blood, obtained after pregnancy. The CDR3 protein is CASSGGNEKLFF. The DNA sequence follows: TGTGCCAGCAGTGGAGGGAATGAAAAACTGTTTTTT.